This TCR beta chain is drawn from a study of graft-versus-host responses after intestinal transplantation. Study background: Each recipient received a multivisceral, liver-intestinal, or isolated intestinal graft. Anti-thymocyte globulin induction was given to all recipients, followed by tacrolimus and steroids for two to four years.

Some clones are missing from TCRdb's copy, which holds only in-frame ones; the method was immunoSEQ multiplex PCR. The sample shows about 100,000 clones, roughly nine tenths of them seen only once. V dropped 10 bases and J dropped 10; count of bases not matched to a gene: 7. In germline, CDR1 is MNHEY, CDR2 SVGAGI. The CDR3 runs to 12 residues. In regard to this clone: What it binds is not known.

V usage is TRBV6-5 and J usage is TRBJ1-6; 7 positions agree with TRBD1. Source: unstimulated CD4+ T cells sorted from spleen or lymph node cells, taken before transplant. The clonotype comes from a human donor who was the organ donor for an intestinal transplant. CDR3 sequence (DNA): TGTGCCACCAGGGGGGGAGGGTCACCCCTCCACTTT. This encodes CATRGGGSPLHF.